One and the same sample provided the 20 T cell receptor beta chains below, sequenced in a study of OX40 agonist ivuxolimab in advanced cancers. TCRdb's copy holds only in-frame clones and misses some; the assay was immunoSEQ multiplex PCR. The table includes under 95,000 clones, 70% to 90% detected once. The specimen comprised CD4+ or CD8+ T cells sorted from blood, sampled in a trial of the OX40 agonist ivuxolimab. The receptors derive from an adult with an advanced solid tumor such as melanoma, head and neck, liver or kidney cancer.

V gene TRBV28 combines with J gene TRBJ2-1; TRBD2 is a possible D gene (6 bases). Germline values: CDR1 MDHEN, CDR2 SYDVKM. This CDR3 has 16 residues. Deletions cut 5 bases from V and 2 bases from J, with 16 bases between. CDR3 loop: CASSAFVGGTYNEQFF. The CDR3 nucleotides read TGTGCCAGCAGTGCCTTCGTGGGGGGTACCTACAATGAGCAGTTCTTC.

The V and J genes are TRBV7-2 and TRBJ2-7; 15 bases match TRBD2. The length of the CDR3 is 15 residues. Germline lookup yields CDR1 SGHTA and CDR2 FQGNSA. V lost 5 bases to trimming and J lost 2 bases; unmatched junction nucleotides: 1. The CDR3 nucleotides read TGTGCCAGCAGCGGACTAGCGGGAGGGACCTACGAGCAGTACTTC. Protein sequence: CASSGLAGGTYEQYF.

The V gene is TRBV5-4, the J gene TRBJ2-5; D not certain. Germline values: CDR1 SGHNT, CDR2 YYREEE (reference sequence). Trimming took 2 bases from V and 2 from J, leaving 7 bases between them. There are 13 residues in the CDR3. CDR3 residues: CASSLELQETQYF. In DNA form, the CDR3 reads TGTGCCAGCAGCTTAGAACTTCAAGAGACCCAGTACTTC.

The V call is TRBV28, the J call TRBJ1-2; a weak D match, TRBD1 (5 bases). CDR3 length: 13 amino acids. The V gene lost 6 bases and the J gene lost 3 bases, with 11 bases spanning the gap. CDR1 MDHEN and CDR2 SYDVKM come from the germline V gene. The CDR3 sequence is CASRLQAHYGYTF. In nucleotides, the CDR3 is TGTGCCAGCAGGTTACAGGCCCACTATGGCTACACCTTC.

The genes are TRBV19 and TRBJ2-1; TRBD2 matches at 10 bases. This CDR3 has 16 amino acids. The germline gives CDR1 LNHDA, CDR2 SQIVND (reference sequence). Trimming removed 7 bases from V and 1 base from J; junction bases left unmatched: 7. The CDR3 sequence is CASMTSGFLSYNEQFF. The CDR3 DNA is TGTGCCAGTATGACTAGCGGGTTCCTTTCCTACAATGAGCAGTTCTTC.

The chain links TRBV10-3 to TRBJ2-1; 12 bases match TRBD1. The CDR3 is 16 amino acids. V lost 6 bases and J lost 0; bases outside the gene matches: 3. The germline V gene has CDR1 ENHRY and CDR2 SYGVKD. In DNA, the CDR3 is TGTGCCATCAGCGGGACAGGGGGCGTCTCCTACAATGAGCAGTTCTTC. Translated, it gives CAISGTGGVSYNEQFF.

This sequence joins TRBV29-1 and TRBJ2-5, with D perhaps matching TRBD2 (6 bases). V was clipped by 6 bases and J by 2 bases, with 16 bases between them. Looked up from germline, CDR1 is SQVTM and CDR2 is ANQGSEA. The CDR3 has 14 residues. This chain's CDR3 is CSVSFGAGQETQYF. CDR3 nucleotide sequence: TGCAGCGTCTCGTTCGGGGCGGGACAAGAGACCCAGTACTTC.

The chain combines TRBV19 with TRBJ2-3; 8 positions match TRBD1. The germline V gene has CDR1 LNHDA and CDR2 SQIVND (reference sequence). CDR3 length equals 16 residues. The junction had 5 bases not matched to a gene; V was cut back by 1 base and J by 2 bases. The CDR3: CASSIAGTGDTDTQYF. In nucleotides, the CDR3 is TGTGCCAGTAGTATAGCTGGGACAGGAGACACAGATACGCAGTATTTT.

The chain is built from TRBV5-1 and TRBJ2-1; maybe TRBD2 (6 bases). Germline V lookup: CDR1 SGHRS, CDR2 YFSETQ. The CDR3 has 14 residues. Trimming removed 0 bases at V and 9 bases at J, with 13 bases between. The CDR3 loop reads CASSLAEGRGEQFF. As DNA, the CDR3 is TGCGCCAGCAGCTTGGCGGAGGGGCGCGGTGAGCAGTTCTTC. The complete variable domain, with remaining parts taken from reference TRBV5-1 and TRBJ2-1, reads KAGVTQTPRYLIKTRGQQVTLSCSPISGHRSVSWYQQTPGQGLQFLFEYFSETQRNKGNFPGRFSGRQFSNSRSEMNVSTLELGDSALYLCASSLAEGRGEQFFGPGTRLTVL.

This chain connects TRBV4-1 to TRBJ1-5; D remains unclear. Deletions cut 0 bases from V and 5 bases from J, with 20 bases between. This CDR3 has 18 amino acids. Germline V gene sequence: CDR1 MGHRA, CDR2 YSYEKL. In DNA, the CDR3 is TGCGCCAGCAGCCAAGATTCGGGATCTGGGAGCTACCATCAGCCCCAGCATTTT. The encoded protein is CASSQDSGSGSYHQPQHF.

The gene calls are TRBV15 and TRBJ2-5; D might be TRBD2 (6 bases). Trimming stripped 1 base from V and 2 bases from J, with 14 bases between. CDR3 length equals 16 residues. The V gene's germline CDR1 is LNHNV and CDR2 YYDKDF (reference sequence). The CDR3 region has the DNA TGTGCCACCAGCAGAGTGAGCGGGCCCATGCAAGAGACCCAGTACTTC. Translation gives CATSRVSGPMQETQYF.

This chain connects TRBV7-6 to TRBJ2-3, with 8 bases aligning to TRBD2. J was trimmed by 9 bases and V by 2 bases; bases with no gene match: 4. From germline, CDR1 is SGHVS and CDR2 FNYEAQ. This CDR3 is built from 13 residues. CDR3 nucleotide sequence: TGTGCCAGCAGCTTATGGGGCGGGAGGACGCAGTATTTT. Amino acid sequence: CASSLWGGRTQYF.

The V gene is TRBV6-6, the J gene TRBJ2-3; no clear D. Germline CDR1 is MNHNY and CDR2 is SVGAGI (reference sequence). The CDR3 spans 16 residues. Trimming cost V 2 bases and J 0 bases, with 12 bases left between them. The CDR3 loop reads CASSYGSASSTDTQYF. The CDR3 DNA reads as TGTGCCAGCAGTTACGGGTCAGCATCTAGCACAGATACGCAGTATTTT.

This clone was picked up a small number of times. The chain carries TRBV6-5 and TRBJ1-1, with D tentatively TRBD1 (5 bases). The CDR3 length is 15 residues. V gave up 7 bases and J gave up 0 bases, with 15 bases separating them. CDR1 and CDR2 from the germline V gene are MNHEY and SVGAGI. DNA of the CDR3: TGTGCCAGCAAGGGGATAATGGGTATGAACACTGAAGCTTTCTTT. Its translation is CASKGIMGMNTEAFF.

The chain has TRBV15 and TRBJ1-4; D unresolved. The CDR3 has 18 residues. Trimming stripped 0 bases from V and 0 bases from J, with 14 bases between. Germline CDR1 reads LNHNV; CDR2 reads YYDKDF (reference sequence). The CDR3 DNA follows: TGTGCCACCAGCAGAGATTTCGGGCGACCTGCAACTAATGAAAAACTGTTTTTT. Translation: CATSRDFGRPATNEKLFF. The complete variable domain, with remaining parts taken from reference TRBV15 and TRBJ1-4, reads DAMVIQNPRYQVTQFGKPVTLSCSQTLNHNVMYWYQQKSSQAPKLLFHYYDKDFNNEADTPDNFQSRRPNTSFCFLDIRSPGLGDTAMYLCATSRDFGRPATNEKLFFGSGTQLSVL.

This rearrangement joins TRBV6-5 to TRBJ2-3; 10 positions match TRBD2. CDR3 length: 13 amino acids. From germline, CDR1 is MNHEY and CDR2 SVGAGI. Trimming removed 8 bases from V and 3 bases from J; junction bases left unmatched: 2. The CDR3 region is CASGLADTDTQYF. CDR3 sequence (DNA): TGTGCCAGCGGACTAGCGGATACAGATACGCAGTATTTT.

V is TRBV7-9 and J is TRBJ1-1; D is possibly TRBD1 (6 bases). Trimming stripped 2 bases from V and 8 bases from J, with 21 bases between. Germline assignment: CDR1 SEHNR and CDR2 FQNEAQ (reference sequence). The CDR3 is 16 residues long. DNA of the CDR3: TGTGCCAGCAGCTTAACGGCGTGGGATACAGGGAAGGAAGCTTTCTTT. Encoded protein: CASSLTAWDTGKEAFF. The whole variable domain, remainder taken from reference TRBV7-9 and TRBJ1-1, is DTGVSQNPRHKITKRGQNVTFRCDPISEHNRLYWYRQTLGQGPEFLTYFQNEAQLEKSRLLSDRFSAERPKGSFSTLEIQRTEQGDSAMYLCASSLTAWDTGKEAFFGQGTRLTVV.

The V and J genes are TRBV6-5 and TRBJ2-3, with D uncertain. The CDR3 has 13 residues. Trimming left V 6 bases short and J 1 base short, with 8 bases between. In germline, CDR1 is MNHEY, CDR2 SVGAGI. This CDR3 is CASRLRGTDTQYF. CDR3 DNA: TGTGCCAGCAGGCTTCGCGGCACAGATACGCAGTATTTT.

DNA of the CDR3: TGTGCCAGTAGTATAGGAGGGGGCGCGGGAGGTGGCTACACCTTC. This encodes CASSIGGGAGGGYTF. V is TRBV19 and J is TRBJ1-2; 7 bases fit TRBD1. V was pared by 1 base and J by 7 bases, with 9 bases of the junction left unmatched. Germline lookup yields CDR1 LNHDA and CDR2 SQIVND (reference sequence). The CDR3 is 15 residues long.

The V and J genes are TRBV28 and TRBJ1-1; D is unclear. Germline lookup yields CDR1 MDHEN and CDR2 SYDVKM. The length of the CDR3 is 13 residues. V lost 5 bases and J lost 2, with 9 bases in between. The CDR3: CASSPVANTEAFF. CDR3 in DNA: TGTGCCAGCAGTCCGGTTGCTAACACTGAAGCTTTCTTT. Full variable domain (outside the CDR3, taken from reference TRBV28 and TRBJ1-1): DVKVTQSSRYLVKRTGEKVFLECVQDMDHENMFWYRQDPGLGLRLIYFSYDVKMKEKGDIPEGYSVSREKKERFSLILESASTNQTSMYLCASSPVANTEAFFGQGTRLTVV.